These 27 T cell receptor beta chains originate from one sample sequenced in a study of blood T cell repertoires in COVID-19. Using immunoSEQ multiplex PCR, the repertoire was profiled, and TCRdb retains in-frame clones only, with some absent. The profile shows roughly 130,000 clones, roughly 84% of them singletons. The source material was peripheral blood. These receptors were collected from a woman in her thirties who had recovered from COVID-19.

The CDR3 reads CASSQTGIGGYTF. The CDR3 nucleotides read TGTGCCAGCAGTCAAACAGGGATTGGAGGCTACACCTTC. The chain links TRBV6-5 to TRBJ1-2; a weak D match, TRBD1 (6 bases). Trimming took 5 bases from V and 8 from J, leaving 15 bases between them. Germline CDR1 reads MNHEY; CDR2 reads SVGAGI. The CDR3 loop spans 13 amino acids.

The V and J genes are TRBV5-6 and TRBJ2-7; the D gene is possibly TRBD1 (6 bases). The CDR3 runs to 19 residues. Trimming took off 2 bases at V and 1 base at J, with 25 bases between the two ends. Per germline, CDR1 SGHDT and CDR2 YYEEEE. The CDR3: CASSFVNVGAYTPSYEQYF. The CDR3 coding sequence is TGTGCCAGCAGCTTTGTCAACGTGGGGGCGTATACACCATCCTACGAGCAGTACTTC.

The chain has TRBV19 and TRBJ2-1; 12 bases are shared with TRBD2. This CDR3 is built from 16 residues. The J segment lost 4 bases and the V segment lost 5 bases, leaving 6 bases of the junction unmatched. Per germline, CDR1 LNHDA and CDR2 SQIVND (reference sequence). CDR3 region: CASSRTSGNLYNEQFF. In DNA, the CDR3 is TGTGCCAGTAGTCGGACTAGCGGGAACCTGTACAATGAGCAGTTCTTC.

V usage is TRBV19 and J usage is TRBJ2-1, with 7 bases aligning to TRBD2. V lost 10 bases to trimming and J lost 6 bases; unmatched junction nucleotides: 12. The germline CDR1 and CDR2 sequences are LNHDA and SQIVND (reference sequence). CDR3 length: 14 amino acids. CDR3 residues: CATDPRGSLNEQFF. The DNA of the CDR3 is TGTGCCACTGACCCCCGCGGGAGTCTCAATGAGCAGTTCTTC.

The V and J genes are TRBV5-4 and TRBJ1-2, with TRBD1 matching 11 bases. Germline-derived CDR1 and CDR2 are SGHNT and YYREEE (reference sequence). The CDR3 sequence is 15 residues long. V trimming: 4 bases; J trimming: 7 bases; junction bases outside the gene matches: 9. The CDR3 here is CASSQRDRGTSGYTF. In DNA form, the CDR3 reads TGTGCCAGCAGCCAACGGGACAGGGGGACCAGTGGCTACACCTTC.

The CDR3 region has the DNA TGCAGCGTTGCAGGGATGTACACTGAAGCTTTCTTT. Residues: CSVAGMYTEAFF. The V gene is TRBV29-1, the J gene TRBJ1-1; TRBD1 might be the D (5 bases). The germline CDR1 and CDR2 sequences are SQVTM and ANQGSEA. The CDR3 has 12 residues. Trimming cost V 4 bases and J 3 bases, with 9 bases left between them.

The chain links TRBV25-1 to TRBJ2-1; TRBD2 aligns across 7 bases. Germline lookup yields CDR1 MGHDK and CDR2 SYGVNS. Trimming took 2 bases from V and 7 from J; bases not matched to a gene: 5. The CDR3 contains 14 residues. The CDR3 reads CASSERAGANEQFF. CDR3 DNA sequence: TGTGCCAGCAGTGAACGGGCGGGAGCGAATGAGCAGTTCTTC.

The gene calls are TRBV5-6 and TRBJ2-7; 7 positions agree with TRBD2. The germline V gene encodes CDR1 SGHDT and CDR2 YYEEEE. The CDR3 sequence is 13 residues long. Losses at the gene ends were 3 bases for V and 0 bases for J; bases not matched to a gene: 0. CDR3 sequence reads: CASSWGGSYEQYF. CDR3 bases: TGTGCCAGCAGCTGGGGGGGCTCCTACGAGCAGTACTTC.

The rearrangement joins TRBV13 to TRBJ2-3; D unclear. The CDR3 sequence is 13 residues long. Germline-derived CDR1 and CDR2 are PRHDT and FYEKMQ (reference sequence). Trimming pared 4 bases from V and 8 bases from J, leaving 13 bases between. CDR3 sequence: CASSSAGFGTQYF. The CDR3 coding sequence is TGTGCCAGCAGCTCCGCCGGTTTCGGTACGCAGTATTTT.

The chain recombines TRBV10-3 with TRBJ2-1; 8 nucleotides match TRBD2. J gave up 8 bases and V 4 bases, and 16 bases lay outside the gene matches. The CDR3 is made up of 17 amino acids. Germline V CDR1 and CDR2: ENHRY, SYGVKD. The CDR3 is CAISGTSYHSYNHEQFF. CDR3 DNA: TGTGCCATCAGTGGGACTAGCTATCACTCGTACAATCATGAGCAGTTCTTC.

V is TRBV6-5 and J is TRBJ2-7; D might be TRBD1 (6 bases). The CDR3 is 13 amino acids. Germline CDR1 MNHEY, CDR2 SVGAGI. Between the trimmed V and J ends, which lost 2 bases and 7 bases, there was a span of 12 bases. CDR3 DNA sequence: TGTGCCAGCAGTTACAGTAAGCAGGGGGAGCAGTACTTC. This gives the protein CASSYSKQGEQYF.

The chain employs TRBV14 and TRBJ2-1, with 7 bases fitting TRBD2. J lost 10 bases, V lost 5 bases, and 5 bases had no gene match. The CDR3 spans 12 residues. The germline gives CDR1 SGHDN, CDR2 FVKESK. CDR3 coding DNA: TGTGCCAGCAGCTGGGGGGGACTCGAGCAGTTCTTC. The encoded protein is CASSWGGLEQFF.

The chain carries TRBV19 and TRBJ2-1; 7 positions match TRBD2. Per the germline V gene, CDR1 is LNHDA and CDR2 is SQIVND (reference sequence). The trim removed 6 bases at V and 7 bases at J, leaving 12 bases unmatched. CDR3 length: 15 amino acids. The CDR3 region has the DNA TGTGCCAGTAGCGAGGGAGGGCTCGGACTAAATGAGCAGTTCTTC. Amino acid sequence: CASSEGGLGLNEQFF.

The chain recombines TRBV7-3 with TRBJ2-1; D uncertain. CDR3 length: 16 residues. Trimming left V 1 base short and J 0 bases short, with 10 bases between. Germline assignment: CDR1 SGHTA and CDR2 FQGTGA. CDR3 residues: CASSLNSRSSYNEQFF. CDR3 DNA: TGTGCCAGCAGCTTAAACTCGCGGAGCTCCTACAATGAGCAGTTCTTC.

CDR3 region: CASSQPDRDYEQYF. CDR3 coding DNA: TGTGCCAGCAGCCAACCCGACAGGGACTACGAGCAGTACTTC. J is TRBJ2-7 and V is TRBV9, with 7 bases fitting TRBD1. J lost 3 bases, V lost 4 bases, and 7 bases had no gene match. There are 14 residues in the CDR3. CDR1 is SGDLS, CDR2 YYNGEE, per germline.

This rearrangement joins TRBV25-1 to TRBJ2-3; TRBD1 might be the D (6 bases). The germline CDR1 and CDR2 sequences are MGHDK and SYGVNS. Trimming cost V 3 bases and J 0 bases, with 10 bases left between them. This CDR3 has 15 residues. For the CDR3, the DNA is TGTGCCAGCAGTGAGTGGACAGCTAGCACAGATACGCAGTATTTT. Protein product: CASSEWTASTDTQYF.

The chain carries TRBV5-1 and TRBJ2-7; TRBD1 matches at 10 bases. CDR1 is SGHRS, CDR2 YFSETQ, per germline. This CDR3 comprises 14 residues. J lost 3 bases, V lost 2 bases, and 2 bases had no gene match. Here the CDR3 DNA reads TGCGCCAGCAGCTTCGGGACAGGGGACTACGAGCAGTACTTC. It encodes CASSFGTGDYEQYF.

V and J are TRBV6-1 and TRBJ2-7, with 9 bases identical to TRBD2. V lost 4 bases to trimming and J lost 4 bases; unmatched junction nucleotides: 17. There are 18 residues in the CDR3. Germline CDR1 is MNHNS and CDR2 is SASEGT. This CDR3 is CASSAAGWSGRTPYEQYF. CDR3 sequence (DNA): TGTGCCAGCAGTGCCGCCGGATGGAGCGGGAGGACACCGTACGAGCAGTACTTC.

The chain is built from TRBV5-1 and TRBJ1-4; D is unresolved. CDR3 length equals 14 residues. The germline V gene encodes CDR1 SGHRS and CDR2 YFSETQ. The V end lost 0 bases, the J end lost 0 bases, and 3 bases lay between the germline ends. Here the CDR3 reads CASSLDSTNEKLFF. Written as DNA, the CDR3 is TGCGCCAGCAGCTTGGACTCAACTAATGAAAAACTGTTTTTT.

CDR3 bases: TGTGCCAGCAGCCTGCGGGGGAGCTCCTACAATGAGCAGTTCTTC. Translating gives CASSLRGSSYNEQFF. The chain recombines TRBV11-3 with TRBJ2-1; 7 bases are a match to TRBD2. Looked up from germline, CDR1 is SGHNT and CDR2 is YENEEA. The CDR3 runs to 15 residues. After removal of 5 bases from V and 0 bases from J, the junction contained 4 bases not matched to a gene.

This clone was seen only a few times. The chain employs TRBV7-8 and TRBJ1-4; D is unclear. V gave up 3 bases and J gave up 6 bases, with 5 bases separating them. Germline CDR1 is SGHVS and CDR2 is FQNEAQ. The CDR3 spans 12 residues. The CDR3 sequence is CASSFSDEKLFF. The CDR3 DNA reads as TGTGCCAGCAGCTTTTCGGATGAAAAACTGTTTTTT.

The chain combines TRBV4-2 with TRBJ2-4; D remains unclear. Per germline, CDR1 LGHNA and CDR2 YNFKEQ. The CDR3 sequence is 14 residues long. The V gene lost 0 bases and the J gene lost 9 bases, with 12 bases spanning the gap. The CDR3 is CASSQEGRSSIQYF. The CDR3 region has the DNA TGTGCCAGCAGCCAAGAGGGCCGCTCCAGCATTCAGTACTTC.

CDR3 protein: CASSGENTEAFF. The CDR3 nucleotides read TGTGCCAGCAGCGGAGAGAACACTGAAGCTTTCTTT. The chain is built from TRBV5-6 and TRBJ1-1, with no clear D. The CDR3 is 12 residues long. The germline V and J ends were trimmed by 4 bases and 1 base, with 5 bases remaining between them. Germline V gives CDR1 SGHDT, CDR2 YYEEEE.

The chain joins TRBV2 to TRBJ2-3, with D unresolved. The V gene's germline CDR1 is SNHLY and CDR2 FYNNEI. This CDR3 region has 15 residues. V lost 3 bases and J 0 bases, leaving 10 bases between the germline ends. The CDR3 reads CASSESFTSTDTQYF. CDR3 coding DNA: TGTGCCAGCAGTGAGAGCTTCACTAGCACAGATACGCAGTATTTT.

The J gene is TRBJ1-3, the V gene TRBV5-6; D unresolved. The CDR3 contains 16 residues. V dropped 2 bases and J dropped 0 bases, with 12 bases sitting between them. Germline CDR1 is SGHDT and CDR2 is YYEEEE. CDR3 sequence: CASSFFEGLSGNTIYF. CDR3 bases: TGTGCCAGCAGCTTTTTTGAGGGCCTCTCTGGAAACACCATATATTTT.

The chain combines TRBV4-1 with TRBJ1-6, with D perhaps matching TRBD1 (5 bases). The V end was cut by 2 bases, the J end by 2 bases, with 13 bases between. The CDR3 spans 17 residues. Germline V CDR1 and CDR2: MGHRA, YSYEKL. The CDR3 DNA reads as TGCGCCAGCAGCCAAATGGCTCCAGGGACCTATAATTCACCCCTCCACTTT. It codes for CASSQMAPGTYNSPLHF.

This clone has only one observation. The CDR3 loop is CASSLYSGAQPQHF. In DNA, the CDR3 is TGTGCCAGCAGTTTATATTCAGGGGCCCAGCCCCAGCATTTT. This chain links TRBV27 with TRBJ1-5; D possibly corresponds to TRBD1 (6 bases). The CDR3 contains 14 residues. V was cut by 1 base and J by 7 bases, with 11 bases left in between. The germline V gene has CDR1 MNHEY and CDR2 SMNVEV (reference sequence).